This TCR beta chain was found in a study of blood T cell repertoires in COVID-19. In the study overall: T cells, B-cell-depleted T cells, or PBMCs provided the cDNA or gDNA that served as material.

There are a few counts of this clone. Clones were read by immunoSEQ multiplex PCR, and TCRdb kept only the in-frame ones, dropping some. There are over 65,000 clones in the sample; about 81% occur only once, and around a tenth lies in the top ten. The CDR3 has 15 residues. V lost 1 base and J lost 6, with 14 bases in between. Germline values: CDR1 SEHNR, CDR2 FQNEAQ (reference sequence). V and J are TRBV7-9 and TRBJ2-3, with D possibly being TRBD1 (5 bases). Sequenced sample: peripheral blood. The origin of this receptor is a human donor in a cohort sampled during active COVID-19. The CDR3, as DNA: TGTGCCAGCAGCTTAGGGACACTGGAACGGGATACGCAGTATTTT. Translated, it gives CASSLGTLERDTQYF.